A single sample is the source of the 25 T cell receptor beta chains below, sequenced in a study of long-term antiretroviral therapy in people with HIV. Researchers report immunoSEQ v3.0 was run at survey level. Some clones are missing from TCRdb's copy, which holds only in-frame ones; the method was immunoSEQ multiplex PCR. Among approximately 15,000 clones listed, over 75% were seen once. Source: unsorted PBMCs, taken roughly 2.2 years before starting antiretroviral therapy. The origin of the receptors is a man aged 25 to 45 with HIV.

The chain combines TRBV7-8 with TRBJ2-7, with D tentatively TRBD2 (6 bases). The germline V and J ends were trimmed by 1 base and 7 bases, with 8 bases remaining between them. The CDR3 sequence is 12 residues long. CDR1 and CDR2 from the germline V gene are SGHVS and FQNEAQ. CDR3 residues: CASSLVRGEQYF. The CDR3 DNA is TGTGCCAGCAGCTTAGTTCGGGGGGAGCAGTACTTC.

The chain is built from TRBV7-2 and TRBJ1-1; D unclear. Per germline, CDR1 SGHTA and CDR2 FQGNSA. The CDR3 is made up of 15 amino acids. The V gene lost 4 bases and the J gene lost 4 bases, with 16 bases spanning the gap. CDR3 protein: CASSSTGISGTEAFF. CDR3 DNA: TGTGCCAGCAGCTCGACGGGGATCAGCGGCACTGAAGCTTTCTTT.

This chain links TRBV7-8 with TRBJ2-2; TRBD2 might be the D (6 bases). Germline V gives CDR1 SGHVS, CDR2 FQNEAQ. Trimming left V 7 bases short and J 5 bases short, with 8 bases between. The CDR3 loop spans 12 amino acids. In nucleotides, the CDR3 is TGTGCCAGCATACTAGCAACCGGGGAGCTGTTTTTT. Translated, it gives CASILATGELFF.

This chain links TRBV7-8 with TRBJ2-7, with D possibly TRBD2 on 6 matching bases. V gave up 5 bases and J gave up 0 bases, with 14 bases separating them. There are 15 residues in the CDR3. Germline CDR1 SGHVS, CDR2 FQNEAQ. The CDR3 here is CASSVGGVGSYEQYF. The CDR3 DNA sequence: TGTGCCAGCAGCGTCGGGGGTGTTGGCTCCTACGAGCAGTACTTC.

This clone was counted a single time. The rearrangement uses TRBV19 and TRBJ1-2; a weak D match, TRBD1 (6 bases). CDR3 length equals 15 residues. Germline CDR1 and CDR2: LNHDA and SQIVND (reference sequence). V lost 4 bases and J lost 4, with 16 bases in between. The CDR3 is CASSNPSGTSYGYTF. In DNA, the CDR3 is TGTGCCAGTAGTAACCCGTCCGGGACAAGCTATGGCTACACCTTC. The complete variable domain, with remaining parts taken from reference TRBV19 and TRBJ1-2, reads DGGITQSPKYLFRKEGQNVTLSCEQNLNHDAMYWYRQDPGQGLRLIYYSQIVNDFQKGDIAEGYSVSREKKESFPLTVTSAQKNPTAFYLCASSNPSGTSYGYTFGSGTRLTVV.

The chain is built from TRBV29-1 and TRBJ2-5, with D uncertain. The V end was cut by 3 bases, the J end by 3 bases, with 11 bases between. This CDR3 has 13 residues. Per germline, CDR1 SQVTM and CDR2 ANQGSEA. The CDR3 DNA reads as TGCAGCGTTGACTCTTGGGCGGAAGAGACCCAGTACTTC. It is translated as CSVDSWAEETQYF.

The chain carries TRBV6-1 and TRBJ2-5; D perhaps matches TRBD1 (5 bases). With 3 bases removed from V and 5 bases from J, the gap between germline ends came to 28 bases. The CDR3 has 19 residues. The germline gives CDR1 MNHNS, CDR2 SASEGT. This CDR3 is CASSDLPGSLAPPEETQYF. The CDR3, as DNA: TGTGCCAGCAGTGACTTACCAGGGTCCTTGGCCCCGCCGGAGGAGACCCAGTACTTC.

The rearrangement uses TRBV19 and TRBJ1-1, with TRBD1 as a possible D gene (6 bases). Between the trimmed V and J ends, which lost 7 bases and 3 bases, there was a span of 12 bases. This CDR3 contains 13 residues. Germline V gene sequence: CDR1 LNHDA, CDR2 SQIVND (reference sequence). For the CDR3, the DNA is TGTGCCAGTAAAACCCCAGGGGACACTGAAGCTTTCTTT. This sequence encodes CASKTPGDTEAFF.

The rearrangement links TRBV30 to TRBJ1-5; TRBD1 aligns across 7 bases. The CDR3 loop spans 14 amino acids. J was trimmed by 6 bases and V by 0 bases; bases with no gene match: 5. Germline CDR1 GTSNPN, CDR2 SVGIG (reference sequence). The CDR3 DNA sequence: TGTGCCTGGAGTGTAGGGCAGGGGGGTCAGCCCCAGCATTTT. As protein: CAWSVGQGGQPQHF.

This chain links TRBV10-2 with TRBJ2-7, with 10 bases that match TRBD1. This CDR3 is built from 18 residues. V dropped 2 bases and J dropped 3; count of bases not matched to a gene: 13. CDR1 is WSHSY, CDR2 SAAADI, per germline. The DNA of the CDR3 is TGCGCCAGCAGTGAGGCTGGGACAGGGGAACATTTACTCTACGAGCAGTACTTC. Translation gives CASSEAGTGEHLLYEQYF.

The chain links TRBV6-1 to TRBJ1-2, with D hard to call. The CDR3 length is 14 residues. Germline assignment: CDR1 MNHNS and CDR2 SASEGT. Deletions cut 7 bases from V and 2 bases from J, with 14 bases between. The CDR3, as DNA: TGTGCCAGCACCAAAAGCTGGAACAACTATGGCTACACCTTC. This sequence encodes CASTKSWNNYGYTF.

This clone was found a few times. The V and J genes are TRBV5-4 and TRBJ1-2; possible D gene TRBD1, 5 bases. Trimming left V 4 bases short and J 6 bases short, with 16 bases between. The CDR3 length is 14 residues. Germline V gives CDR1 SGHNT, CDR2 YYREEE (reference sequence). DNA of the CDR3: TGTGCCAGCAGCCTCGGGACGGTCCCAGATGGCTACACCTTC. It yields the protein CASSLGTVPDGYTF.

This clone has only a few counts. The CDR3 DNA reads TGTGCCAGCAGCCAACCGAGTGCCTCCCTCTACGAGCAGTACTTC. Its protein is CASSQPSASLYEQYF. The V and J genes are TRBV27 and TRBJ2-7; D is uncertain. The germline V gene has CDR1 MNHEY and CDR2 SMNVEV (reference sequence). V was cut by 6 bases and J by 3 bases, with 18 bases left in between. The CDR3 is 15 amino acids.

This sequence joins TRBV10-2 and TRBJ2-1; D is undetermined. CDR1 and CDR2 (germline): WSHSY, SAAADI. V was trimmed by 7 bases and J by 3 bases, leaving 10 bases between them. The CDR3 covers 13 residues. In nucleotides, the CDR3 is TGCGCCAGCACTTCGGCGAACTACAATGAGCAGTTCTTC. Amino acid sequence: CASTSANYNEQFF.

The chain combines TRBV9 with TRBJ2-7, with a weak D call TRBD2 (5 bases). The CDR3 covers 14 residues. CDR1 SGDLS and CDR2 YYNGEE come from the germline V gene. V dropped 0 bases and J dropped 4 bases, with 11 bases sitting between them. The CDR3 region is CASSVDLGAYEQYF. For the CDR3, the DNA is TGTGCCAGCAGCGTAGATTTGGGAGCGTACGAGCAGTACTTC.

The V gene is TRBV20-1, the J gene TRBJ2-2, with a possible D match to TRBD2 (5 bases). The V gene's germline CDR1 is DFQATT and CDR2 SNEGSKA (reference sequence). CDR3 length: 11 amino acids. Trimming shortened V by 0 bases and J by 13 bases, and 9 bases separated the two germline ends. The CDR3 sequence: CSARDGERLFF. CDR3 in DNA: TGCAGTGCTAGAGATGGGGAGAGGCTGTTTTTT.

The chain links TRBV9 to TRBJ2-1, with D possibly matching TRBD1 (5 bases). The CDR3 spans 14 residues. The V end was cut by 3 bases, the J end by 6 bases, with 13 bases between. Germline assignment: CDR1 SGDLS and CDR2 YYNGEE. CDR3 protein: CASSGQTHPNEQFF. CDR3 DNA sequence: TGTGCCAGCAGCGGACAGACCCACCCCAATGAGCAGTTCTTC.

The chain employs TRBV30 and TRBJ1-1; TRBD1 is a possible D gene (6 bases). This CDR3 comprises 14 residues. Germline CDR1 GTSNPN, CDR2 SVGIG (reference sequence). V lost 2 bases, J lost 3 bases, and 13 bases lay in between. The CDR3 region has the DNA TGTGCCTGGAGTTGGGGGCGCGGGGACACTGAAGCTTTCTTT. It codes for CAWSWGRGDTEAFF.

This rearrangement joins TRBV5-6 to TRBJ2-7; 12 bases map to TRBD2. Losses at the gene ends were 0 bases for V and 9 bases for J; bases not matched to a gene: 10. This CDR3 spans 16 amino acids. CDR1 and CDR2 (germline): SGHDT, YYEEEE. The CDR3 loop reads CASSLVSSSGRAGQYF. CDR3 DNA: TGTGCCAGCAGCTTGGTTTCGTCTAGCGGGAGGGCCGGGCAGTACTTC.

This clone was seen a handful of times. This chain joins TRBV7-3 and TRBJ1-2; 7 bases align to TRBD1. Germline V gene lookup returns CDR1 SGHTA and CDR2 FQGTGA. The V segment lost 3 bases and the J segment 7 bases; nucleotides outside the gene matches: 5. The CDR3 length is 13 residues. The CDR3 is CASSLEGASGYTF. The CDR3 DNA reads as TGTGCCAGCAGCTTGGAGGGGGCGAGTGGCTACACCTTC.

DNA of the CDR3: TGTGCCAGTAGCCCTAGTGACCCCGGGTTCACTGAAGCTTTCTTT. Translating gives CASSPSDPGFTEAFF. The V and J genes are TRBV19 and TRBJ1-1; D gene unclear. Looked up from germline, CDR1 is LNHDA and CDR2 is SQIVND (reference sequence). V dropped 6 bases and J dropped 4 bases, with 18 bases sitting between them. The CDR3 totals 15 residues.

This rearrangement joins TRBV19 to TRBJ2-3; D might be TRBD1 or TRBD2, each matching 6 bases. The V and J ends lost 10 bases and 2 bases respectively, with 16 bases between them. From germline, CDR1 is LNHDA and CDR2 SQIVND (reference sequence). This CDR3 spans 14 amino acids. The CDR3 sequence: CATSLGGNTDTQYF. As DNA, the CDR3 is TGTGCCACCTCGTTGGGGGGCAACACAGATACGCAGTATTTT.

This chain connects TRBV6-5 to TRBJ2-3, with TRBD1 as a possible D gene (6 bases). Trimming took 5 bases from V and 1 from J, leaving 13 bases between them. This CDR3 region has 15 residues. Per the germline V gene, CDR1 is MNHEY and CDR2 is SVGAGI. The CDR3 region has the DNA TGTGCCAGCAGTGTACAGGGAAAGGGCACAGATACGCAGTATTTT. Residues: CASSVQGKGTDTQYF.

The chain combines TRBV19 with TRBJ2-7, with 10 bases aligning to TRBD2. Germline CDR1 reads LNHDA; CDR2 reads SQIVND (reference sequence). Germline trimming cut 7 bases from V and 2 bases from J; bases unmatched to any gene: 2. This CDR3 has 13 amino acids. CDR3 nucleotides: TGTGCCAGTAAACTAGCGGGAACCTACGAGCAGTACTTC. This sequence encodes CASKLAGTYEQYF.

This clone is medium-sized. The rearrangement joins TRBV4-2 to TRBJ2-3; no reliable D call. CDR3 length: 16 residues. Germline V gene sequence: CDR1 LGHNA, CDR2 YNFKEQ. The V end lost 3 bases, the J end lost 3 bases, and 16 bases lay between the germline ends. CDR3 loop: CASSHSDGSDTDTQYF. The CDR3 nucleotides read TGTGCCAGCAGCCACTCCGACGGTAGTGATACAGATACGCAGTATTTT.